Shown below are 18 T cell receptor beta chains from a single sample sequenced in a study of blood T cell repertoires in COVID-19. The repertoire was sequenced with immunoSEQ multiplex PCR; TCRdb's copy has only in-frame clones and lacks some. Of some 270,000 clones in the sample, around 90% were seen once. The material sequenced was PBMCs or T cells enriched from blood (not recorded which). These receptors all stem from a middle-aged man who had been exposed to COVID-19.

In regard to this clone: The same CDR3 is also encoded by other DNA sequences in this sample. The chain has TRBV9 and TRBJ1-3; D gene unclear. Germline V gene data show CDR1 as SGDLS and CDR2 as YYNGEE. The CDR3 spans 11 residues. The germline V and J ends were trimmed by 0 bases and 8 bases, with 3 bases remaining between them. CDR3 protein: CASSVGDTIYF. The CDR3 DNA is TGTGCCAGCAGCGTAGGAGACACCATATATTTT. The whole variable domain, remainder taken from reference TRBV9 and TRBJ1-3, is DSGVTQTPKHLITATGQRVTLRCSPRSGDLSVYWYQQSLDQGLQFLIQYYNGEERAKGNILERFSAQQFPDLHSELNLSSLELGDSALYFCASSVGDTIYFGEGSWLTVV.

This clone appeared once. The rearrangement links TRBV7-9 to TRBJ2-2, with 7 bases identical to TRBD2. Trimming cost V 3 bases and J 8 bases; bases outside gene matches: 6. The CDR3 contains 14 residues. Germline CDR1 reads SEHNR; CDR2 reads FQNEAQ (reference sequence). The CDR3 DNA follows: TGTGCCAGCAGCTTGGCGGGAGAGGTGGGGGAGCTGTTTTTT. Residues: CASSLAGEVGELFF.

The V and J genes are TRBV5-1 and TRBJ2-1, with 10 bases fitting TRBD1. Germline CDR1 reads SGHRS; CDR2 reads YFSETQ. V gave up 4 bases and J gave up 4 bases; unmatched junction bases: 5. This CDR3 contains 15 residues. The CDR3 region is CASSGTGALYNEQFF. The CDR3 nucleotides read TGCGCCAGCAGCGGGACAGGGGCGCTTTACAATGAGCAGTTCTTC.

The chain couples TRBV4-3 to TRBJ2-7; D might be TRBD1 (6 bases). Trimming cost V 0 bases and J 4 bases, with 13 bases left between them. Germline CDR1 and CDR2: LGHNA and YSLEER. The CDR3 spans 15 residues. The CDR3 reads CASSQEEQGGYEQYF. The CDR3 DNA sequence: TGCGCCAGCAGCCAAGAGGAACAGGGTGGATACGAGCAGTACTTC.

This clone was found a few times. The chain uses TRBV7-9 and TRBJ2-7; D gene uncertain. With 5 bases removed from V and 3 bases from J, the gap between germline ends came to 8 bases. The V gene's germline CDR1 is SEHNR and CDR2 FQNEAQ (reference sequence). This CDR3 has 12 amino acids. The CDR3 sequence: CASSETRYEQYF. As DNA, the CDR3 is TGTGCCAGCAGCGAGACACGCTACGAGCAGTACTTC. Drawing the rest from reference TRBV7-9 and TRBJ2-7, the complete variable domain is DTGVSQNPRHKITKRGQNVTFRCDPISEHNRLYWYRQTLGQGPEFLTYFQNEAQLEKSRLLSDRFSAERPKGSFSTLEIQRTEQGDSAMYLCASSETRYEQYFGPGTRLTVT.

The chain combines TRBV28 with TRBJ1-1; D is unresolved. V was clipped by 4 bases and J by 0 bases, with 6 bases between them. The germline CDR1 and CDR2 sequences are MDHEN and SYDVKM. The CDR3 is 13 amino acids. CDR3 coding DNA: TGTGCCAGCAGTTCCGTTTTGAACACTGAAGCTTTCTTT. As protein: CASSSVLNTEAFF.

The chain couples TRBV5-1 to TRBJ1-1; D uncertain. Trimming removed 5 bases at V and 3 bases at J, with 11 bases between. The V gene's germline CDR1 is SGHRS and CDR2 YFSETQ. The CDR3 is 13 amino acids. The CDR3 region has the DNA TGCGCCAGCAGTGAGGGCGGATACACTGAAGCTTTCTTT. It translates to CASSEGGYTEAFF.

The V and J genes are TRBV2 and TRBJ2-1, with 11 bases identical to TRBD2. The CDR3 is 17 residues long. The germline V gene has CDR1 SNHLY and CDR2 FYNNEI. Losses at the gene ends were 4 bases for V and 5 bases for J; bases not matched to a gene: 10. The CDR3 nucleotides are TGTGCCAGCAGTGTGTCCTCGGGACTAGCGGCTGACAATGAGCAGTTCTTC. It specifies CASSVSSGLAADNEQFF.

The DNA for the CDR3 is TGTGCCAGCAGTTCCCCGGGGGGTAGCTCTGGAAACACCATATATTTT. It yields the protein CASSSPGGSSGNTIYF. The V and J genes are TRBV28 and TRBJ1-3, with D tentatively TRBD1 (5 bases). CDR1 is MDHEN and CDR2 is SYDVKM in the germline V gene. The V end lost 4 bases, the J end lost 0 bases, and 13 bases lay between the germline ends. The CDR3 totals 16 residues.

This clone was found once. This sequence joins TRBV5-1 and TRBJ2-1; 9 nucleotides agree with TRBD2. Losses at the gene ends were 4 bases for V and 5 bases for J; bases not matched to a gene: 10. This CDR3 region has 16 residues. From germline, CDR1 is SGHRS and CDR2 YFSETQ. The CDR3 here is CASSPEGLANNNEQFF. The CDR3 DNA sequence: TGCGCCAGCAGCCCCGAAGGACTAGCGAACAACAATGAGCAGTTCTTC.

A single count supports this clone. V and J are TRBV4-3 and TRBJ1-4; 7 bases fit TRBD1. After removal of 5 bases from V and 7 bases from J, the junction contained 4 bases not matched to a gene. CDR1 LGHNA and CDR2 YSLEER come from the germline V gene. This CDR3 is built from 13 residues. The CDR3 region is CASSSDRVEKLFF. In DNA, the CDR3 is TGCGCCAGCAGCTCAGACAGGGTTGAAAAACTGTTTTTT.

The chain is built from TRBV10-3 and TRBJ1-1; TRBD1 agrees at 10 bases. In germline, CDR1 is ENHRY, CDR2 SYGVKD. The CDR3 extends over 14 amino acids. The trim removed 4 bases at V and 5 bases at J, leaving 4 bases unmatched. Here the CDR3 DNA reads TGTGCCATCAGTGGGGACAGGGGAAGAACTGAAGCTTTCTTT. Its translation is CAISGDRGRTEAFF.

This clone was counted once. The genes are TRBV11-2 and TRBJ1-1, with D unresolved. The CDR3 totals 15 residues. Trimming removed 0 bases from V and 4 bases from J, with 12 bases in between. Germline CDR1 reads SGHAT; CDR2 reads FQNNGV. DNA of the CDR3: TGTGCCAGCAGCTTAGATCTCGGGGTTTCCACTGAAGCTTTCTTT. This encodes CASSLDLGVSTEAFF.

The chain has TRBV11-2 and TRBJ1-2; no reliable D call. Trimming removed 6 bases from V and 0 bases from J, with 5 bases in between. The length of the CDR3 is 12 residues. Germline lookup yields CDR1 SGHAT and CDR2 FQNNGV. In nucleotides, the CDR3 is TGTGCCAGCAGACGCGCTAACTATGGCTACACCTTC. This translates into CASRRANYGYTF.

The V and J genes are TRBV12-3 or TRBV12-4 and TRBJ2-7, with 7 positions matching TRBD1. The CDR3 length is 13 residues. V dropped 4 bases and J dropped 2; count of bases not matched to a gene: 2. In nucleotides, the CDR3 is TGTGCCAGCAGTTCGGACAGGACCTACGAGCAGTACTTC. Translated, it gives CASSSDRTYEQYF.

This chain connects TRBV27 to TRBJ1-6; D might be TRBD1 (6 bases). V was cut by 0 bases and J by 10 bases, with 16 bases left in between. CDR1 is MNHEY and CDR2 is SMNVEV in the germline V gene (reference sequence). This CDR3 contains 16 residues. As DNA, the CDR3 is TGTGCCAGCAGTTTATCGCCAGGGGATATCGGATCACCCCTCCACTTT. Its protein product is CASSLSPGDIGSPLHF.

J is TRBJ2-7 and V is TRBV28, with no clear D. Germline V lookup: CDR1 MDHEN, CDR2 SYDVKM. Trimming shortened V by 6 bases and J by 6 bases, and 15 bases separated the two germline ends. The CDR3 has 13 amino acids. This CDR3 is CASRRPSRVEQYF. CDR3 sequence (DNA): TGTGCCAGCAGGAGGCCTAGTCGAGTCGAGCAGTACTTC.

The V call is TRBV6-2 or TRBV6-3, the J call TRBJ2-7; D remains unclear. Per the germline V gene, CDR1 is MNHEY and CDR2 is SVGEGT. Trimming left V 0 bases short and J 1 base short, with 7 bases between. The CDR3 totals 14 residues. The CDR3 region is CASSYSRGSYEQYF. The DNA for the CDR3 is TGTGCCAGCAGTTACTCGCGCGGTTCCTACGAGCAGTACTTC.